This TCR beta chain was obtained from a study of blood T cell repertoires in COVID-19. Only in-frame clones appear in the TCRdb table, and some are missing; sequencing was by immunoSEQ multiplex PCR. The data show about 120,000 clones, around four fifths seen once. Sequenced: peripheral blood. The TCR comes from a woman between 40 and 55 years old with acute or convalescent COVID-19.

CDR3 DNA: TGCGCCAGCAGCCAAGATACCGGGACAGGGGCTGGAAACACCATATATTTT. This translates into CASSQDTGTGAGNTIYF. V gene TRBV4-3 combines with J gene TRBJ1-3; TRBD1 aligns across 10 bases. Losses at the gene ends were 0 bases for V and 2 bases for J; bases not matched to a gene: 4. The germline CDR1 and CDR2 sequences are LGHNA and YSLEER. This CDR3 is built from 17 residues.